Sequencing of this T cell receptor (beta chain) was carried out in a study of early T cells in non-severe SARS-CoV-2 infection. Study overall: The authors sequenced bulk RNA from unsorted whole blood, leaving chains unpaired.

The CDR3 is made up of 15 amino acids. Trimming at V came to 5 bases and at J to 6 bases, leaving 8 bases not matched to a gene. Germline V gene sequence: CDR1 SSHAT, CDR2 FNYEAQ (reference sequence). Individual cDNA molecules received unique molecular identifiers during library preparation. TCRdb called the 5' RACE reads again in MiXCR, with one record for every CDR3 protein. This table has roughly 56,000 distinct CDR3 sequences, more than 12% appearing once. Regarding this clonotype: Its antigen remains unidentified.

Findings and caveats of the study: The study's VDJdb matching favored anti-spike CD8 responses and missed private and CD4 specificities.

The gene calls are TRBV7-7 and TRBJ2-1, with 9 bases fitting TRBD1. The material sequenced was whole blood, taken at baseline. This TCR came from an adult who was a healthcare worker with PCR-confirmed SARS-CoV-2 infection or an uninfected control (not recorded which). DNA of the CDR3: TGTGCCAGCAGCGCGGGACAGGGTTTCAGCAATGAGCAGTTCTTC. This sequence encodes CASSAGQGFSNEQFF. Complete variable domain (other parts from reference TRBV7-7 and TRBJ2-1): GAGVSQSPRYKVTKRGQDVTLRCDPISSHATLYWYQQALGQGPEFLTYFNYEAQPDKSGLPSDRFSAERPEGSISTLTIQRTEQRDSAMYRCASSAGQGFSNEQFFGPGTRLTVL.